The 27 T cell receptor beta chains reported below all come from one sample, sequenced in a study of cytomegalovirus exposure and HLA in healthy donors. The PCR was carried out with 60 Vbeta primers and 13 Jbeta primers. Only in-frame clones appear in the TCRdb table, and some are missing; sequencing was by immunoSEQ multiplex PCR. The sample lists fewer than 200,000 clones, 70% to 80% occurring once. What was sequenced was PBMCs. Source of these receptors: a woman aged 25 to 39 in good health and CMV-seropositive.

This clone showed up just a few times. V usage is TRBV4-3 and J usage is TRBJ2-2; 10 bases line up with TRBD1. This CDR3 has 16 amino acids. V dropped 4 bases and J dropped 1; count of bases not matched to a gene: 3. CDR1 and CDR2 (germline): LGHNA, YSLEER. CDR3 DNA: TGCGCCAGCAGCCCGGGACAGGGGCTGAACACCGGGGAGCTGTTTTTT. It specifies CASSPGQGLNTGELFF.

V gene TRBV4-3 combines with J gene TRBJ2-1, with D maybe TRBD2 (6 bases). Germline V gene data show CDR1 as LGHNA and CDR2 as YSLEER. The CDR3 sequence is 15 residues long. V shed 1 base and J shed 3 bases, with 10 bases lying between them. Written as DNA, the CDR3 is TGCGCCAGCAGCCAAGCTTGGGACTTCTACAATGAGCAGTTCTTC. Residues: CASSQAWDFYNEQFF.

The chain employs TRBV6-6 and TRBJ2-1; possibly TRBD1 for D (5 bases). V was clipped by 5 bases and J by 3 bases, with 17 bases between them. This CDR3 contains 16 residues. Germline assignment: CDR1 MNHNY and CDR2 SVGAGI (reference sequence). In DNA, the CDR3 is TGTGCCAGCAGTCCGACCCAGGGAAGGGGCTACAATGAGCAGTTCTTC. It yields the protein CASSPTQGRGYNEQFF.

This rearrangement joins TRBV7-6 to TRBJ2-5, with 13 bases that match TRBD2. The CDR3 spans 17 residues. The germline V gene has CDR1 SGHVS and CDR2 FNYEAQ. With 1 base clipped from V and 5 bases from J, the junction kept 7 bases outside the gene matches. Here the CDR3 reads CASSLGLAGGVRETQYF. The CDR3, as DNA: TGTGCCAGCAGCTTAGGACTAGCGGGAGGTGTTCGGGAGACCCAGTACTTC.

This clone appeared a few times. The CDR3 spells CASTTTSGDYNEQFF. CDR3 coding DNA: TGTGCCAGTACCACGACTAGCGGGGACTACAATGAGCAGTTCTTC. This sequence joins TRBV19 and TRBJ2-1; 11 bases agree with TRBD2. The CDR3 totals 15 residues. V lost 7 bases, J lost 3 bases, and 5 bases stayed unmatched. Germline CDR1 reads LNHDA; CDR2 reads SQIVND (reference sequence).

V gene TRBV7-9 combines with J gene TRBJ1-1, with D hard to call. This CDR3 has 14 amino acids. Germline CDR1 and CDR2: SEHNR and FQNEAQ (reference sequence). V lost 0 bases to trimming and J lost 1 base, with 6 bases between them. CDR3 nucleotide sequence: TGTGCCAGCAGCTTAGCCGAGGGGAACACTGAAGCTTTCTTT. As protein: CASSLAEGNTEAFF. Together with reference TRBV7-9 and TRBJ1-1, the CDR3 gives the full variable domain: DTGVSQNPRHKITKRGQNVTFRCDPISEHNRLYWYRQTLGQGPEFLTYFQNEAQLEKSRLLSDRFSAERPKGSFSTLEIQRTEQGDSAMYLCASSLAEGNTEAFFGQGTRLTVV.

The chain couples TRBV6-6 to TRBJ2-7; 8 positions agree with TRBD1. Germline CDR1 and CDR2: MNHNY and SVGAGI (reference sequence). The CDR3 runs to 14 residues. J gave up 5 bases and V 2 bases, and 5 bases lay outside the gene matches. The CDR3 bases are TGTGCCAGCAGTTACCAGGGGGCGATAAACGAGCAGTACTTC. This translates into CASSYQGAINEQYF.

A word on this clone: Compared with germline, one end of the junction differs, possibly owing to a read error. The chain carries TRBV7-9 and TRBJ1-2; D uncertain. The CDR3 runs to 12 residues. CDR1 and CDR2 (germline): SEHNR, FQNEAQ (reference sequence). For the CDR3, the DNA is TGTTCCAGCAGCTTAGATCAGGCCCCCTACACCTTC. Protein sequence: CSSSLDQAPYTF.

The gene calls are TRBV5-6 and TRBJ2-5; TRBD1 agrees at 7 bases. Trimming cost V 4 bases and J 5 bases; bases outside gene matches: 20. This CDR3 is 18 amino acids long. Looked up from germline, CDR1 is SGHDT and CDR2 is YYEEEE. CDR3 DNA: TGTGCCAGCAGCAGCTTGCCCTACACCCGGGACAGCGAGGAGACCCAGTACTTC. This translates into CASSSLPYTRDSEETQYF.

This clone was seen more than once but under ten times. The chain combines TRBV2 with TRBJ2-3; 7 positions match TRBD1. Germline V lookup: CDR1 SNHLY, CDR2 FYNNEI. The trim removed 3 bases at V and 4 bases at J, leaving 13 bases unmatched. This CDR3 contains 17 residues. The CDR3 DNA reads as TGTGCCAGCAGTGAGCAAGGAACAGGGGTGGATGCAGATACGCAGTATTTT. Protein sequence: CASSEQGTGVDADTQYF.

This chain links TRBV29-1 with TRBJ2-6; 8 nucleotides line up with TRBD2. The CDR3 has 18 residues. Germline loops: CDR1 SQVTM, CDR2 ANQGSEA. J gave up 3 bases and V 4 bases, and 14 bases lay outside the gene matches. The chain's CDR3 is CSVGPGGGTGDGANVLTF. CDR3 nucleotides: TGCAGCGTTGGCCCCGGGGGGGGCACGGGAGATGGGGCCAACGTCCTGACTTTC.

The chain links TRBV19 to TRBJ1-6, with 7 bases lining up with TRBD1. V was clipped by 5 bases and J by 9 bases; unmatched bases: 13. Germline assignment: CDR1 LNHDA and CDR2 SQIVND (reference sequence). The CDR3 is 16 amino acids. The CDR3 region has the DNA TGTGCCAGTAGTCCCAAGGACAGGACGATTGGTTCACCCCTCCACTTT. This codes for CASSPKDRTIGSPLHF.

The gene calls are TRBV4-3 and TRBJ2-3; D unclear. Trimming left V 0 bases short and J 0 bases short, with 7 bases between. Germline CDR1 is LGHNA and CDR2 is YSLEER. This CDR3 comprises 15 residues. CDR3 bases: TGCGCCAGCAGCCAAGATCTCGGGAGCACAGATACGCAGTATTTT. Its translation: CASSQDLGSTDTQYF.

This clone was detected only once. This sequence joins TRBV29-1 and TRBJ1-1; TRBD1 matches at 9 bases. CDR1 and CDR2 (germline): SQVTM, ANQGSEA. V lost 5 bases and J lost 4; bases outside the gene matches: 14. The CDR3 has 16 amino acids. The CDR3 sequence: CSVSNLGGQGLTEAFF. CDR3 DNA: TGCAGCGTTTCCAATTTAGGGGGACAGGGTCTCACTGAAGCTTTCTTT.

This clone was detected only a few times. The chain has TRBV28 and TRBJ1-2; a weak D match, TRBD1 (5 bases). Trimming removed 5 bases from V and 5 bases from J, with 21 bases in between. CDR1 is MDHEN and CDR2 is SYDVKM in the germline V gene. The CDR3 totals 16 residues. CDR3 residues: CASSPTGPRGNYGYTF. The DNA of the CDR3 is TGTGCCAGCAGTCCTACTGGGCCCCGGGGGAATTATGGCTACACCTTC.

The rearrangement joins TRBV5-1 to TRBJ2-5; D remains unclear. The tail of the sequence fits TRBJ2-7 better, so the J call may be wrong. The CDR3 sequence is 14 residues long. Germline assignment: CDR1 SGHRS and CDR2 YFSETQ. The CDR3: CASSLGQRAYEQYF. Written as DNA, the CDR3 is TGCGCCAGCAGCTTGGGTCAGCGCGCCTACGAGCAGTACTTC.

This clone was counted many times. The chain couples TRBV11-1 to TRBJ2-7; D perhaps matches TRBD2 (5 bases). Germline-derived CDR1 and CDR2 are SGHAT and FQDESV (reference sequence). This CDR3 is 15 amino acids long. Trimming pared 0 bases from V and 1 base from J, leaving 10 bases between. Here the CDR3 DNA reads TGTGCCAGCAGCTTAGCCCCGGGAAGTTCCTACGAGCAGTACTTC. This translates into CASSLAPGSSYEQYF.

J is TRBJ1-1 and V is TRBV20-1, with 8 bases matching TRBD1. CDR3 length: 10 residues. Germline assignment: CDR1 DFQATT and CDR2 SNEGSKA (reference sequence). V lost 5 bases, J lost 8 bases, and 1 base stayed unmatched. This CDR3 is CSADRGEAFF. The DNA of the CDR3 is TGCAGTGCTGACAGGGGAGAAGCTTTCTTT.

The rearrangement uses TRBV6-1 and TRBJ1-5; D not certain. The germline gives CDR1 MNHNS, CDR2 SASEGT. V was clipped by 0 bases and J by 10 bases, with 10 bases between them. The CDR3 has 13 amino acids. The CDR3 region has the DNA TGTGCCAGCAGTGAAGCAGTCGGCGGACCCCAGCATTTT. Translating it yields CASSEAVGGPQHF.

This chain links TRBV7-9 with TRBJ1-2; D is uncertain. There are 13 residues in the CDR3. Germline lookup yields CDR1 SEHNR and CDR2 FQNEAQ (reference sequence). Trimming removed 5 bases at V and 6 bases at J, with 13 bases between. The CDR3 nucleotides read TGTGCCAGCAGCCCCGACACTGTCCATGGCTACACCTTC. Translating gives CASSPDTVHGYTF.

V is TRBV6-1 and J is TRBJ1-2; 9 bases line up with TRBD1. V shed 1 base and J 4 bases; nucleotides not matched to a gene: 1. The CDR3 is 14 amino acids. Germline V CDR1 and CDR2: MNHNS, SASEGT. CDR3 in amino acids: CASSEGDRVYGYTF. The CDR3 nucleotides are TGTGCCAGCAGTGAAGGGGACAGGGTCTATGGCTACACCTTC.

The chain couples TRBV7-3 to TRBJ2-5, with a possible D match to TRBD1 (5 bases). V shed 0 bases and J shed 5 bases, with 13 bases lying between them. From germline, CDR1 is SGHTA and CDR2 FQGTGA. CDR3 length: 15 amino acids. Here the CDR3 DNA reads TGTGCCAGCAGCTTAACCACGGACAAGGGGGAGACCCAGTACTTC. Translating gives CASSLTTDKGETQYF.

V usage is TRBV28 and J usage is TRBJ1-5, with D unclear. Trimming removed 5 bases at V and 3 bases at J, with 20 bases between. The germline gives CDR1 MDHEN, CDR2 SYDVKM. This CDR3 is 17 amino acids long. DNA for the CDR3: TGTGCCAGCAGTAGGAGTTGGCGGGAGTCCTTCAATCAGCCCCAGCATTTT. Translation gives CASSRSWRESFNQPQHF.

This sequence joins TRBV5-8 and TRBJ2-1; D perhaps matches TRBD2 (6 bases). The CDR3 length is 17 residues. Trimming took off 6 bases at V and 6 bases at J, with 25 bases between the two ends. CDR1 is SGHTS, CDR2 YDEGEE, per germline. Here the CDR3 DNA reads TGTGCCAGCAACCGCCAATTAAGCCGGGACTTATCCAATGAGCAGTTCTTC. Translation gives CASNRQLSRDLSNEQFF.

The chain carries TRBV6-5 and TRBJ1-2; D gene uncertain. Trimming shortened V by 3 bases and J by 7 bases, and 6 bases separated the two germline ends. The CDR3 consists of 11 residues. Germline V gene lookup returns CDR1 MNHEY and CDR2 SVGAGI. The CDR3, as DNA: TGTGCCAGCAGTTATGAGGGTGGCTACACCTTC. Its translation: CASSYEGGYTF.

The V call is TRBV28, the J call TRBJ1-2; D gene uncertain. The germline V and J ends were trimmed by 3 bases and 7 bases, with 15 bases remaining between them. The CDR3 extends over 14 amino acids. Germline V gene sequence: CDR1 MDHEN, CDR2 SYDVKM. The CDR3 region is CASSLAGGLGGYTF. CDR3 nucleotides: TGTGCCAGCAGTTTGGCGGGAGGACTTGGTGGCTACACCTTC.

In nucleotides, the CDR3 is TGTGCCACCTCGGATATAGCTCCCTCACCCCTCCACTTT. Amino acids: CATSDIAPSPLHF. This chain joins TRBV28 and TRBJ1-6, with no clear D. There are 13 residues in the CDR3. Germline V gene lookup returns CDR1 MDHEN and CDR2 SYDVKM. V lost 10 bases to trimming and J lost 10 bases, with 17 bases between them.